The source of this T cell receptor (beta chain) is a study of T cell responses to AZD1222 COVID-19 vaccine. TCRdb's copy holds only in-frame clones and misses some; the assay was immunoSEQ multiplex PCR. The sample comprises about 120,000 clones, around 83% of which are singletons, and 3% rests with the top ten. Worth noting for this clone: Its antigen is unidentified.

Germline V gene data show CDR1 as LNHNV and CDR2 as YYDKDF (reference sequence). V gave up 2 bases and J gave up 2 bases, with 13 bases separating them. This CDR3 is built from 15 residues. Overall study findings and caveats: In all cases, repertoires were sampled only after the peak T cell response.

This receptor was obtained from an adult who received the AZD1222 COVID-19 vaccine. The chain couples TRBV15 to TRBJ2-7; perhaps TRBD2 as D (6 bases). The sequenced sample was peripheral blood, obtained 28 days after the second AZD1222 dose. This chain's CDR3 is CATSRLSAGTYEQYF. CDR3 DNA: TGTGCCACCAGCAGATTGTCTGCGGGGACCTACGAGCAGTACTTC.